This TCR beta chain appears in the sequencing data of a study of cytomegalovirus exposure and HLA in healthy donors (dated 2017 in TCRdb). Describing the broader study: In an earlier analysis of roughly 590 of the donors, 250 to 300 Gb of sequence data and 120 million or so unique TCR beta sequences from 150 million to 200 million T cells were reported. An early release that covered about 600 HLA-typed donors contained approximately 300 gigabases of sequencing data and tens of millions of unique TCR sequences. Of the approximately 400 genotyped donors, approximately 83% fell in the genetic ancestry cluster associated with self-reported Caucasian donors. The study aimed to test whether signatures of past pathogen exposure could be identified by cataloging public T cell receptors. The study profiled the T cell repertoires of fewer than 850 subjects by immunosequencing and related them to cytomegalovirus serostatus. Along with the approximately 650-subject first cohort, a separate validation cohort of over a hundred different subjects was used. The study combined high-throughput TCR immunosequencing, statistical association of individual TCRs with disease status, and machine learning to predict cytomegalovirus infection status. A later analysis re-examined previously published TCR beta repertoires from over 500 donors and added high-resolution HLA genotyping to investigate patterns of TCR occurrence. Rather than drawing on any new phenotypic data, the later analysis identified candidate immune exposures from TCR beta sequences and the way those sequences occurred across donors. An earlier analysis of 587 of the donors used high-throughput TCR beta sequencing to judge whether each TCR beta V gene segment behaved as functional or pseudogenic. Donor age, sex, ethnicity and CMV serostatus were compiled alongside the repertoire data. Genome-wide SNP genotypes for about 60% of the roughly 670 donors were used in a later genetic analysis, which treated that subset as a discovery cohort. All discovery cohort repertoires had been generated on a single sequencing platform. HLA typing covered class I and class II loci at four-digit resolution. Typing coverage varied by locus: roughly 629-640 donors for A, B, C, DRB1 and DQB1; some 520 for DQA1; approximately 610 for DPA1; 400 to 480 for DPB1. Several DR-DQ haplotypes were handled as single units for association and clustering because linkage in the cohort was strong. Among about 400 genotyped donors of the cohort, an average of around 220,000 unique TCR beta nucleotide sequences was sequenced per donor, of which approximately 19% were non-productive. Here is what the overall study found, with its caveats: Correlated functional status among segregating V segments might reflect linkage disequilibrium, but an unknown experimental factor could not be ruled out. It was suggested by the authors that the approach could potentially be generalized to other disease states and immunological phenotypes. V-gene and J-gene trimming of TCR beta chains was associated with a missense DCLRE1C variant in a later genetic analysis, and the association was replicated in an independent cohort. Specific HLA alleles were associated with about 17,000 TCR beta sequences at a false discovery rate of 0.05 in a later analysis. HLA typing was unavailable for some donors at each locus, so association tests used only the typed subset. According to a later genetic analysis, donors in an Asian-associated ancestry cluster had fewer N-insertions in productive TCRs than the approximately 670-donor mean. Immune exposure information for the cohort was limited to CMV serostatus. Presence/absence analyses assumed roughly uniform sequencing depth across donors, an assumption that may not hold. Compared with equally common non-associated chains, HLA-associated TCR beta chains in a later analysis were more clonally expanded and had lower generation probabilities. According to a later analysis, parvovirus B19, influenza, CMV and Epstein-Barr virus appeared linked to several top co-occurrence clusters. When HLA alleles, especially DR and DQ, strongly co-occurred, attributing TCR associations to individual alleles was difficult. The 87-base-pair reads could not distinguish some IMGT-functional V segments, including TRBV6-2 and TRBV6-3, so those segments were excluded. The study gave a list of 150 to 200 TCR beta chains associated with cytomegalovirus. A further reported finding was that TCR beta sequences accurately predicted the HLA-A and HLA-B alleles for most subjects in the first cohort. Because counts were too low, about 18 rarely observed V segments, including chromosome 9 orphons, were excluded from the earlier analysis of roughly 580 of the donors. In vitro tests confirmed that a few of the cytomegalovirus-associated TCR beta chains recognize cytomegalovirus antigens. Most TCR sequences were seen in very few donors, while some public TCRs were found in many individuals. In an earlier analysis of roughly 560 of the donors, most TCR beta V segments were observed in productive rearrangements about 87% or about 30% of the time, broadly matching IMGT annotations. This cohort had only TCR beta chains sequenced, and the lack of alpha or paired-chain data limited which features could be detected. The classifier was reported to diagnose cytomegalovirus status with high specificity and sensitivity in both the original and validation cohorts. According to a later analysis, TCR association rates differed among HLA loci, with DRB1 alleles showing the most associated TCRs and HLA-C alleles showing the fewest. Most CMV-associated TCR beta chains appeared to be HLA-restricted in a later analysis, and the HLA associations seemed to be driven largely by CMV exposure. The sequencing pipeline was judged likely to have produced a cluster of highly shared sequence variants as a technical artifact.

The cohort consisted of hundreds of healthy bone marrow donors. Cohort members were all nominally healthy when sampled, although unrecorded immune exposures were likely present. The donor tested CMV seropositive, placing the donor among the 289 seropositive members of the cohort. A peripheral blood sample was collected from each donor, and TCR beta sequencing was performed on peripheral blood mononuclear cells. The Qiagen DNeasy Blood Extraction Kit was used to extract genomic DNA from the blood cell samples. The CDR3 sequence holds 14 residues, the cysteine and phenylalanine included. The read is trimmed to its CDR3 DNA, 42 bases read in frame from base 1. CDR1 and CDR2 are drawn from the germline V gene (reference sequence): MNHNY, SVGAGI. V loses 5 bases of germline sequence and J loses 1 base, and the interval between the two ends is 10 bases. Library preparation employed the immunoSEQ multiplex PCR assay. The multiplex PCR relied on a mix of 60 forward primers for TCR Vbeta segments and 13 reverse primers for TCR Jbeta segments. The CDR3 region of rearranged TCR beta genes was amplified from genomic DNA by a multiplex PCR assay. The amplified TCR beta libraries were sequenced on the Illumina HiSeq System as 87-base-pair reads. The paper's processing steps were these. Across the 666 repertoires, a later analysis counted 78 million or so unique TCR beta chains, around 11 million of which were shared by at least two donors. Raw reads were error-corrected and collapsed into unique sequences with a nearest-neighbor algorithm that merged closely related sequences to remove PCR and sequencing errors. CDR3 sequences were aligned to IMGT reference sequences to assign V, D and J gene segments. For a sequence to be retained, at least a six-nucleotide match to both a V gene segment and a J gene segment was required. A rearrangement counted as productive if the CDR3 had no stop codons and remained in frame with V and J, and every other rearrangement counted as non-productive. Following IMGT convention, CDR3 was defined as the stretch from the second conserved V-encoded cysteine up to the conserved J-encoded phenylalanine. The earlier analysis of approximately 500 of the donors excluded sequences that lacked an unambiguous match to a single V gene segment. An earlier analysis of 587 of the donors called V segments functional above 56.7% productive rearrangements and segregating when the between-donor standard deviation exceeded 5%. A statistical classification framework was built to diagnose cytomegalovirus status from the catalog of TCR beta chain sequences. V and J gene assignment, in a later analysis, came from comparing TCR nucleotide sequences with IMGT/GENE-DB human TR gene sequences. A later analysis assigned CDR3 sequences and most-parsimonious VDJ recombination scenarios with the TCRdist pipeline. In a later analysis, each TCR beta chain was defined by its CDR3 amino acid sequence together with its V-gene family, and reads without a unique V-gene family were excluded. A later analysis removed 600 or so highly shared, low-generation-probability nucleotide sequences to deal with suspected cross-contamination and a sequencing artifact. In a later analysis, a clonal expansion index was calculated for each public chain from normalized within-repertoire ranks of inferred template counts. A later analysis computed generation probabilities with a VDJ recombination model fitted to out-of-frame rearrangements, and checked the results against IGoR. A later analysis scored TCR-TCR, TCR-HLA and TCR-CMV co-occurrence with hypergeometric tests, applying a repertoire-size bias correction to TCR pairs. False discovery rates were estimated in a later analysis by permuting HLA or CMV assignments 20 times. A later analysis grouped co-occurring TCRs with DBSCAN, adding TCRdist sequence similarity when clustering within HLA-allele-positive subsets. Repertoires with fewer than 30,000 or more than 120,000 public chains were left out of co-occurrence clustering, as were five repertoires with anomalous nucleotide sharing. In its TCRdb copy, this immuneACCESS table keeps in-frame sequences only and misses some clones. Where compared with another copy, unresolved V genes explain less than half of these, and the others have no known cause. V and J calls and clone size follow that table, whereas D and trimming were derived from the DNA. The table for this sample lists 200,000 to 250,000 clones. The leading ten clones occupy approximately 0.98% of the sample.

As concerns this clone: The clone's antigen remains unknown.

Input material: PBMCs. The clonotype was recovered from a woman aged 30 to 39 in good health and CMV-seropositive. The rearrangement combines TRBV6-6 with TRBJ2-3; TRBD2 is a possible D gene, resting on 5 matching bases. The encoded CDR3 is CASSKNSGTDTQYF. The DNA is as follows: TGTGCCAGCAGTAAAAATAGCGGCACAGATACGCAGTATTTT.